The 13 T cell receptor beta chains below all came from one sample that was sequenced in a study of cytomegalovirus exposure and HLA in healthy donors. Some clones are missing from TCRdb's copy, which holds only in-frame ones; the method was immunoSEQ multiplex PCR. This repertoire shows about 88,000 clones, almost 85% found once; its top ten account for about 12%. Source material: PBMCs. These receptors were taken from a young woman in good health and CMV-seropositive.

The CDR3 sequence is CASSPSPGTAFSGANVLTF. The DNA for the CDR3 is TGTGCCAGCAGCCCCTCTCCCGGGACAGCATTCTCTGGGGCCAACGTCCTGACTTTC. This chain joins TRBV7-9 and TRBJ2-6; 7 bases map to TRBD1. From germline, CDR1 is SEHNR and CDR2 FQNEAQ (reference sequence). The CDR3 is 19 amino acids. V lost 5 bases and J lost 0; bases outside the gene matches: 13. Full variable domain (missing parts from reference TRBV7-9 and TRBJ2-6): DTGVSQNPRHKITKRGQNVTFRCDPISEHNRLYWYRQTLGQGPEFLTYFQNEAQLEKSRLLSDRFSAERPKGSFSTLEIQRTEQGDSAMYLCASSPSPGTAFSGANVLTFGAGSRLTVL.

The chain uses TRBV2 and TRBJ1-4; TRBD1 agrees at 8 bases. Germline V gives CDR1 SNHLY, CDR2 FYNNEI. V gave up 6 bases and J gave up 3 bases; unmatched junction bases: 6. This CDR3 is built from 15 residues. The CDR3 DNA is TGTGCCAGCAGGAACGGACAGGGCCCTAATGAAAAACTGTTTTTT. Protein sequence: CASRNGQGPNEKLFF.

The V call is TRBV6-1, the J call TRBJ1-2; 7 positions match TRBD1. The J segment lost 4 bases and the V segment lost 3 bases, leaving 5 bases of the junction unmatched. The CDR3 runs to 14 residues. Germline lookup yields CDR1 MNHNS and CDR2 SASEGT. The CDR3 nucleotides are TGTGCCAGCAGTGAGACAGGGTACGGCTATGGCTACACCTTC. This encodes CASSETGYGYGYTF.

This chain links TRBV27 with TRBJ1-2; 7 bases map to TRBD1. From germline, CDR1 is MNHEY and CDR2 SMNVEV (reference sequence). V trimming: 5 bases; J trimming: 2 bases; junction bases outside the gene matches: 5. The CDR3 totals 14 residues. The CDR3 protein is CASSPKGQNYGYTF. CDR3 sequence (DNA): TGTGCCAGCAGTCCAAAGGGACAGAACTATGGCTACACCTTC.

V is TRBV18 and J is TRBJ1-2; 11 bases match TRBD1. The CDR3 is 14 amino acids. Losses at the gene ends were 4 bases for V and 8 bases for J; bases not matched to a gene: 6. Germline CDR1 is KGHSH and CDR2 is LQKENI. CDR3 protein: CASSRGQGAVGYTF. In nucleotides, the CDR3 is TGTGCCAGCTCACGTGGACAGGGGGCGGTGGGCTACACCTTC. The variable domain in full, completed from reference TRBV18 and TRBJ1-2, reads NAGVMQNPRHLVRRRGQEARLRCSPMKGHSHVYWYRQLPEEGLKFMVYLQKENIIDESGMPKERFSAEFPKEGPSILRIQQVVRGDSAAYFCASSRGQGAVGYTFGSGTRLTVV.

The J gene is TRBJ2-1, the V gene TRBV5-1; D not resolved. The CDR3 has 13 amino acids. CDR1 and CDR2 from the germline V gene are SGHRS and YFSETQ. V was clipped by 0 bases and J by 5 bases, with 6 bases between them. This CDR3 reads CASSLDSNNEQFF. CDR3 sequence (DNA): TGCGCCAGCAGCTTGGACAGTAACAATGAGCAGTTCTTC.

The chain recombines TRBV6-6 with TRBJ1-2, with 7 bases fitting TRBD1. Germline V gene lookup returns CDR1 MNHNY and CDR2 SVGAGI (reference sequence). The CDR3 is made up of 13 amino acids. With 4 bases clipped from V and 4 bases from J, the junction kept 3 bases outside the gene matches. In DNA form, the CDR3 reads TGTGCCAGCAGTTTAGGACAGGCCTATGGCTACACCTTC. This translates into CASSLGQAYGYTF.

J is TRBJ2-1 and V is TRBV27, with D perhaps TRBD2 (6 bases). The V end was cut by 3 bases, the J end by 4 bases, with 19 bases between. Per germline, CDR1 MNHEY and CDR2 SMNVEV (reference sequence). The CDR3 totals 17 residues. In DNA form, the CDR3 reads TGTGCCAGCAGTTTGCTGCAGGGAGGTGGACTATACAATGAGCAGTTCTTC. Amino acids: CASSLLQGGGLYNEQFF.

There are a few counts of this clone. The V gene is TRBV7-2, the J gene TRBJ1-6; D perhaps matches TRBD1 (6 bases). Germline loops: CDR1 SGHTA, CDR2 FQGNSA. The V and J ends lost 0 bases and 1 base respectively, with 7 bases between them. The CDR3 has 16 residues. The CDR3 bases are TGTGCCAGCAGCTTAGCCAGGGGTTCCTATAATTCACCCCTCCACTTT. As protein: CASSLARGSYNSPLHF.

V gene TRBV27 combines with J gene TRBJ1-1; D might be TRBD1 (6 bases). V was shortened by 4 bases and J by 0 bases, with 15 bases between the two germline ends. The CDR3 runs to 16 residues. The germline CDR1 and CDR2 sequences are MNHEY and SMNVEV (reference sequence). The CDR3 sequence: CASSYLQGGMNTEAFF. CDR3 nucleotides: TGTGCCAGCAGTTATTTACAGGGAGGGATGAACACTGAAGCTTTCTTT.

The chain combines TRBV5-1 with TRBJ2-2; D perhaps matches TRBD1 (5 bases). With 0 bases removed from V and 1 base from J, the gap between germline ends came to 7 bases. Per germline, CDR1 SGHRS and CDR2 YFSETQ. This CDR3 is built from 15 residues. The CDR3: CASSLDGQNTGELFF. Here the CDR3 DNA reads TGCGCCAGCAGCTTGGATGGACAGAACACCGGGGAGCTGTTTTTT.

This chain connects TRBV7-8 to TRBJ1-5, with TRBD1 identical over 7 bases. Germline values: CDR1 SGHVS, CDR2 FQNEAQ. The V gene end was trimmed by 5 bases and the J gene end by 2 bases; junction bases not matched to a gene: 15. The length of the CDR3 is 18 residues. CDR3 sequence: CASSPQYRHRGGNQPQHF. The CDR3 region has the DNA TGTGCCAGCAGCCCCCAGTACCGCCACAGGGGAGGCAATCAGCCCCAGCATTTT.

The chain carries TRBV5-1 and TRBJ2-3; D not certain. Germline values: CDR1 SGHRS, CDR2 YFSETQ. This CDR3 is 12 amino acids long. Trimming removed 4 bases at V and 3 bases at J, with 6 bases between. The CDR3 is CASSLLTDTQYF. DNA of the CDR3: TGCGCCAGCAGCCTATTAACAGATACGCAGTATTTT.